The clone carrying this T cell receptor (beta chain) was detected ten times or more. The V gene's germline CDR1 is SNHLY and CDR2 FYNNEI. Trimming took 4 bases from V and 4 from J, leaving 11 bases between them. The CDR3 totals 13 residues. The source of the sample is a study of T cells in Graves' hyperthyroidism and ophthalmopathy. Amplified TCR beta CDR3 regions came from RNA transcripts. The TCR CDR3 was amplified in a first-round RT-PCR using the HTBI primer set. TCRdb fed the multiplex PCR reads into MiXCR, producing one record per CDR3 protein. The repertoire holds around 570,000 distinct CDR3 sequences, with 20% as singletons.

The receptor comes from a middle-aged man with Graves' ophthalmopathy. The chain carries TRBV2 and TRBJ2-7; D gene uncertain. Source material: blood. The CDR3 protein is CASSGVLKYEQYF. DNA for the CDR3: TGTGCCAGCAGTGGGGTCCTTAAGTACGAGCAGTACTTC.